This T cell receptor beta chain is from a study of cytomegalovirus exposure and HLA in healthy donors. Study overall: Early on, a data release was issued that held 85 million to 95 million unique TCRs from HLA-typed donors.

CDR1 MNHNS and CDR2 SASEGT come from the germline V gene. The CDR3 has 12 amino acids. V trimming: 6 bases; J trimming: 7 bases; junction bases outside the gene matches: 3. As regards this clone: What it recognizes is unknown.

The study ran its PCR with 60 Vbeta and 13 Jbeta primers. The assay was immunoSEQ multiplex PCR, and TCRdb's table has in-frame clones only and misses some. Seen here are about 160,000 clones, more than 80% observed once, and the top ten hold over 10%. Study results and caveats: Most TCR sequences proved rare, with some public TCRs found in many donors. A missense DCLRE1C variant was associated with V- and J-gene trimming of TCR beta chains in a later analysis, and an independent cohort replicated the association. An analysis done earlier found most TCR beta V segments productive about 87% or about 30% of the time.

The receptor was isolated from a woman in her forties or fifties in good health and CMV-seronegative. Sequenced sample: PBMCs. The V call is TRBV6-1, the J call TRBJ2-4; TRBD1 matches at 7 bases. The CDR3 nucleotides are TGTGCCAGCAGGAGGGACAGTAACATTCAGTACTTC. Translated, it gives CASRRDSNIQYF.